These 17 T cell receptor beta chains were sequenced from one sample in a study of T cells expressing NK-cell markers (TCRdb year 2020). Library prep was done by 5' RACE. Sequenced using an Illumina HiSeq 2000. Reprocessed by TCRdb, the reads give a single entry per CDR3 protein sequence, without DNA. The sample table holds 140,000 or so distinct CDR3 sequences. The ten largest clones capture about 12% of the sample. Sample: blood T cells: a sorted CD56 or NKG2C T cell subset, CD4+ or CD8+ T cells, or bulk PBMC T cells (not recorded which). These TCRs come from a man younger than 30 in good health. Donor details come from another sample of the same person, matched by shared clones.

The gene calls are TRBV3-1 and TRBJ2-1; TCRdb names TRBD1, which stays unverified in the absence of DNA. CDR1 is LGHDT and CDR2 is YNNKEL in the germline V gene (reference sequence). This CDR3 spans 13 amino acids. The CDR3 protein is CASSLPAGDEQFF.

The V gene is TRBV5-5, the J gene TRBJ1-4; TCRdb designates TRBD1, a call that cannot be tested without DNA. Germline V gene data show CDR1 as SGHKS and CDR2 as YYEKEE (reference sequence). The CDR3 consists of 16 residues. The CDR3 loop reads CASSLPRTGSIEKLFF.

This chain links TRBV7-9 with TRBJ2-3; as DNA is missing, the TRBD1 call by TCRdb cannot be tested. The CDR3 runs 15 residues. Germline V gives CDR1 SEHNR, CDR2 FQNEAQ (reference sequence). The CDR3 loop is CASSLDPGWADTQYF.

V and J are TRBV7-9 and TRBJ2-7; TCRdb calls TRBD2, which cannot be checked without DNA. The V gene's germline CDR1 is SEHNR and CDR2 FQNEAQ (reference sequence). The CDR3 loop spans 15 amino acids. CDR3: CASSLTSGRAYEQYF. Filled out from reference TRBV7-9 and TRBJ2-7, the complete variable domain reads DTGVSQNPRHKITKRGQNVTFRCDPISEHNRLYWYRQTLGQGPEFLTYFQNEAQLEKSRLLSDRFSAERPKGSFSTLEIQRTEQGDSAMYLCASSLTSGRAYEQYFGPGTRLTVT.

The CDR3 here is CATGGVGLLNEQFF. The chain has TRBV24-1 and TRBJ2-1. The CDR3 is 14 residues long. Germline V gene sequence: CDR1 KGHDR, CDR2 SFDVKD.

The chain employs TRBV29-1 and TRBJ2-3. This CDR3 has 11 amino acids. The germline V gene encodes CDR1 SQVTM and CDR2 ANQGSEA. CDR3 amino acids: CSVEPEDTQYF.

V and J are TRBV10-3 and TRBJ2-1; lacking DNA, the TRBD1 call made by TCRdb goes unchecked. The CDR3 totals 11 residues. The germline gives CDR1 ENHRY, CDR2 SYGVKD. The CDR3 protein is CAIRQGDEQFF.

The gene calls are TRBV7-2 and TRBJ2-2. The CDR3 has 12 amino acids. Germline assignment: CDR1 SGHTA and CDR2 FQGNSA. This CDR3 is CASSLVHGELFF.

This rearrangement joins TRBV27 to TRBJ2-1. Germline CDR1 reads MNHEY; CDR2 reads SMNVEV (reference sequence). There are 13 residues in the CDR3. The CDR3 is CASSLSSDNEQFF.

The chain employs TRBV27 and TRBJ2-1; TCRdb outputs TRBD2, but without DNA this stays unchecked. The V gene's germline CDR1 is MNHEY and CDR2 SMNVEV (reference sequence). The CDR3 consists of 14 residues. The CDR3 sequence is CASSFLAGGLEQFF.

This sequence joins TRBV2 and TRBJ1-3; lacking DNA, the TRBD1 call made by TCRdb goes unchecked. The CDR3 runs 15 residues. Germline CDR1 SNHLY, CDR2 FYNNEI. This CDR3 reads CASTGQSSSGNTIYF.

The chain links TRBV7-2 to TRBJ2-1; TCRdb lists TRBD2, though no DNA is available to test this call. This CDR3 has 16 amino acids. The V gene's germline CDR1 is SGHTA and CDR2 FQGNSA. CDR3 sequence: CASSLGLAGGDNEQFF.

V usage is TRBV12-3 or TRBV12-4 and J usage is TRBJ2-3; no DNA is available, so the TRBD1 call from TCRdb remains unchecked. The CDR3 has 16 residues. The CDR3 here is CASSPTPGWGADTQYF.

The rearrangement uses TRBV5-6 and TRBJ2-2. CDR1 and CDR2 (germline): SGHDT, YYEEEE. The CDR3 is 13 residues long. The CDR3 here is CASSLVGAGELFF.

The chain recombines TRBV18 with TRBJ2-1; without DNA, the TCRdb call of TRBD1 cannot be checked. The CDR3 runs 15 residues. Germline values: CDR1 KGHSH, CDR2 LQKENI. CDR3: CASSLPGHSRNEQFF.

The gene calls are TRBV5-6 and TRBJ2-4; the D call of TRBD1 rests on TCRdb alone, since no DNA is present to check it. The CDR3 covers 16 residues. Germline CDR1 and CDR2: SGHDT and YYEEEE. CDR3 sequence reads: CASTPGGQLAKNIQYF.

The chain is built from TRBV30 and TRBJ1-1. The CDR3 is made up of 13 amino acids. Germline CDR1 GTSNPN, CDR2 SVGIG (reference sequence). The CDR3 sequence is CALRTPNYAEAFF. The full variable domain, with the rest looked up from reference TRBV30 and TRBJ1-1, is SQTIHQWPATLVQPVGSPLSLECTVEGTSNPNLYWYRQAAGRGLQLLFYSVGIGQISSEVPQNLSASRPQDRQFILSSKKLLLSDSGFYLCALRTPNYAEAFFGQGTRLTVV.